The clone carrying this T cell receptor beta chain showed up just a few times. Using a J-beta primer mix together with a sample-barcoded 5' primer, a second PCR was run for roughly 6 to 12 cycles. The template-switch adaptor was a 5' adaptor with 12 random nucleotides. It tagged each cDNA molecule. TCRdb itself ran the 5' RACE reads through MiXCR, one entry per CDR3 protein. The data show hundreds of thousands of distinct CDR3 sequences, about 30% seen once. This sample was included in a study of blood T cells in healthy people across ages. Each of the donors had around 9 milliliters of peripheral blood drawn into EDTA-treated Vacutainer tubes. Per the germline V gene, CDR1 is SGHAT and CDR2 is FQDESV (reference sequence). The CDR3 consists of 15 residues. V gave up 5 bases and J gave up 6 bases; unmatched junction bases: 10.

The sequence derives from a woman aged 80 or older in good health. Sequenced input: blood. This chain connects TRBV11-1 to TRBJ1-1; 9 bases agree with TRBD1. CDR3 sequence (DNA): TGTGCCAGCAGCACTCCTGGGACAGGGAGGGCTGAAGCTTTCTTT. It codes for CASSTPGTGRAEAFF.